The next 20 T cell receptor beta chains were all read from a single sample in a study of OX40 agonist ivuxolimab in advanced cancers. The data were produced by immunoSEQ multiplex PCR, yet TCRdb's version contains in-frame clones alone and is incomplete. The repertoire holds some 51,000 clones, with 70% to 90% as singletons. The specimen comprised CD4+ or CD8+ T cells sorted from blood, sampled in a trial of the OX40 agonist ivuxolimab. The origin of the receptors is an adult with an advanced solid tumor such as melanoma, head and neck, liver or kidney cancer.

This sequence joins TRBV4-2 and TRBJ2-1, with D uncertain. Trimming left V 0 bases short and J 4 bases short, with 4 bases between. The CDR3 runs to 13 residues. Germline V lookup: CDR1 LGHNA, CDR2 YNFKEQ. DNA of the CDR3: TGTGCCAGCAGCCAAGATTCTTACAATGAGCAGTTCTTC. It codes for CASSQDSYNEQFF.

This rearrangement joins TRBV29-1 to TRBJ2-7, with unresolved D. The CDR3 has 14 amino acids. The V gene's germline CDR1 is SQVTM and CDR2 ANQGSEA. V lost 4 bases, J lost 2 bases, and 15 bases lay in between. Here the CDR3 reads CSVGSSLLAYEQYF. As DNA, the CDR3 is TGCAGCGTTGGTTCCTCGCTCCTGGCCTACGAGCAGTACTTC.

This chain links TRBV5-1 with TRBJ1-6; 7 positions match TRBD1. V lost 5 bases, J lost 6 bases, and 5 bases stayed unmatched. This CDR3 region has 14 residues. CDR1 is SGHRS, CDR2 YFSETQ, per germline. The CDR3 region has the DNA TGCGCCAGCAGAGGGGGCTGGGGTAATTCACCCCTCCACTTT. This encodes CASRGGWGNSPLHF.

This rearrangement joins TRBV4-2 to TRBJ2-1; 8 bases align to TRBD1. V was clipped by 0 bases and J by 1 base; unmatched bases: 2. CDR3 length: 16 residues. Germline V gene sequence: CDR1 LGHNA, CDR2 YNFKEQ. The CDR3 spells CASSQDNRGSYNEQFF. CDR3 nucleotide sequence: TGTGCCAGCAGCCAAGATAACAGGGGGTCCTACAATGAGCAGTTCTTC.

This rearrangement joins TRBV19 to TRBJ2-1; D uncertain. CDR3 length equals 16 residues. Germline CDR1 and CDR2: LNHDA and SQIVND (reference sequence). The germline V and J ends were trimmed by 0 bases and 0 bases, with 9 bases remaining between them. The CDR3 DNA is TGTGCCAGTAGTATAGACCACAGAAGCTCCTACAATGAGCAGTTCTTC. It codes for CASSIDHRSSYNEQFF.

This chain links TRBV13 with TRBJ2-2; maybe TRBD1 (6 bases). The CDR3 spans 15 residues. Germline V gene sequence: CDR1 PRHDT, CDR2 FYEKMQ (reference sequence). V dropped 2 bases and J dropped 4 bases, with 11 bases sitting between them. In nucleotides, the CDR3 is TGTGCCAGCAGCTTAAGACAGACAGGCACCGGGGAGCTGTTTTTT. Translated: CASSLRQTGTGELFF.

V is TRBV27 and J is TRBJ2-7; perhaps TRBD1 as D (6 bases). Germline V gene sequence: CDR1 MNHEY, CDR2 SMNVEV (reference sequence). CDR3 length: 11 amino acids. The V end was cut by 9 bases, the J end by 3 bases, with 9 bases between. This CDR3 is CASAQGYEQYF. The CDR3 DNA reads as TGTGCCAGTGCACAGGGCTACGAGCAGTACTTC.

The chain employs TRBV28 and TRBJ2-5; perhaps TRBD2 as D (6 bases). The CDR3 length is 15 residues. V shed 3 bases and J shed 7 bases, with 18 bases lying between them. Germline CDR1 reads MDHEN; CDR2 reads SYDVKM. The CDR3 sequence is CASSFTGGSAGTQYF. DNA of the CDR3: TGTGCCAGCAGTTTTACCGGGGGTTCCGCGGGGACCCAGTACTTC.

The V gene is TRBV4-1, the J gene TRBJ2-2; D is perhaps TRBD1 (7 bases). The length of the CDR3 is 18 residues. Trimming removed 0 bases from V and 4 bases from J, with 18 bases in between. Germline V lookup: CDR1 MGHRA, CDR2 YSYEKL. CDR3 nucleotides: TGCGCCAGCAGCCAAGATAGCTGGAGACAGGGAGGCACCGGGGAGCTGTTTTTT. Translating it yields CASSQDSWRQGGTGELFF.

The CDR3 protein is CASSFLGGSEQYF. The CDR3 DNA follows: TGTGCCAGCAGCTTTCTAGGGGGATCCGAGCAGTACTTC. This chain connects TRBV5-5 to TRBJ2-7; tentative D call: TRBD1 (6 bases). Germline assignment: CDR1 SGHKS and CDR2 YYEKEE (reference sequence). This CDR3 comprises 13 residues. Trimming left V 2 bases short and J 6 bases short, with 12 bases between. The full variable domain, rest sourced from reference TRBV5-5 and TRBJ2-7, is DAGVTQSPTHLIKTRGQQVTLRCSPISGHKSVSWYQQVLGQGPQFIFQYYEKEERGRGNFPDRFSARQFPNYSSELNVNALLLGDSALYLCASSFLGGSEQYFGPGTRLTVT.

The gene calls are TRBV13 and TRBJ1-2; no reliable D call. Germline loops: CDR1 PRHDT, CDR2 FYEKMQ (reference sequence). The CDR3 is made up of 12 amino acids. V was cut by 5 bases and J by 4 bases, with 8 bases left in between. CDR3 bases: TGTGCCAGCAGCCCCACGGGCTATGGCTACACCTTC. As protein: CASSPTGYGYTF.

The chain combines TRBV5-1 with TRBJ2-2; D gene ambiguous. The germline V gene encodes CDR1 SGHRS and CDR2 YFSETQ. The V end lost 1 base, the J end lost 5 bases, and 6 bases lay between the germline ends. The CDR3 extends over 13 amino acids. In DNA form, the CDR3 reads TGCGCCAGCAGCTTGATGCCAACCGGGGAGCTGTTTTTT. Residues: CASSLMPTGELFF.

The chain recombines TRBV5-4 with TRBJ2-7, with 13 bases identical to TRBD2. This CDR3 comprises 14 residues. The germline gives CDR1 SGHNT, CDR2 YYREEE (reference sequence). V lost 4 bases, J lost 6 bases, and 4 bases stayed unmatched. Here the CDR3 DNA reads TGTGCCAGCAGCCAAGGACTAGCGGGAGCCGAGCAGTACTTC. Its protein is CASSQGLAGAEQYF.

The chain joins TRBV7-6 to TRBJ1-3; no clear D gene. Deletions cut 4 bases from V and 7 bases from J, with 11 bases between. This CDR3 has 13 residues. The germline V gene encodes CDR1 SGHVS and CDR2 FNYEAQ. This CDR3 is CASSSQARNTIYF. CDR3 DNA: TGTGCCAGCAGCTCCCAAGCCCGGAACACCATATATTTT.

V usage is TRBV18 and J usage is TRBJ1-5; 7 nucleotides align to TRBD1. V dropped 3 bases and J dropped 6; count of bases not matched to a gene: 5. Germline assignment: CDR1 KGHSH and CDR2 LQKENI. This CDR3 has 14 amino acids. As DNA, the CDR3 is TGTGCCAGCTCACCGACAGGGACCCGTCAGCCCCAGCATTTT. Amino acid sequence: CASSPTGTRQPQHF.

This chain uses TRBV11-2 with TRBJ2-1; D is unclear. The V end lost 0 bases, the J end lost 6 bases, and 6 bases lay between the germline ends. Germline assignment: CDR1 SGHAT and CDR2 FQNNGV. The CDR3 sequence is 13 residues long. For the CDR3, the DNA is TGTGCCAGCAGCTTAGACAGTCTCAATGAGCAGTTCTTC. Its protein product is CASSLDSLNEQFF.

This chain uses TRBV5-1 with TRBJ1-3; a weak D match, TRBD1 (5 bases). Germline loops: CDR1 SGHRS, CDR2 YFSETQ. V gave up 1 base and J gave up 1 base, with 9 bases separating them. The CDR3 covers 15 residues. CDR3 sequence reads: CASSLKGLSGNTIYF. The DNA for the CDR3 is TGCGCCAGCAGCTTGAAGGGGCTGTCTGGAAACACCATATATTTT.

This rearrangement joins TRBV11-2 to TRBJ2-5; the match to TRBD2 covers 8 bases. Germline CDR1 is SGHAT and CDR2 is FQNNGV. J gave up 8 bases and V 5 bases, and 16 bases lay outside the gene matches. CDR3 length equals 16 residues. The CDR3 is CASSPGRAASGETQYF. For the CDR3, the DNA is TGTGCCAGCAGCCCCGGGAGGGCCGCCTCAGGGGAAACCCAGTACTTC.

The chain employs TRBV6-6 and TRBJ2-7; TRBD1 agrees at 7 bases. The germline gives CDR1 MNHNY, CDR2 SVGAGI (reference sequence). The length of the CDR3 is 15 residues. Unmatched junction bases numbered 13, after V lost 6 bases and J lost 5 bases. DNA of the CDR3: TGTGCCAGCAGCACGCCGGGACAGCCCCTCCACGAGCAGTACTTC. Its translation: CASSTPGQPLHEQYF.

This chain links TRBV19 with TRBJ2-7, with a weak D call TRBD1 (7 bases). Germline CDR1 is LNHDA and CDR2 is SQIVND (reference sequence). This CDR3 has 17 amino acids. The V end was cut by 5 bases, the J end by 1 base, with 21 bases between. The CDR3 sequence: CASSPRQGGHLSYEQYF. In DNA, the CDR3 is TGTGCCAGTAGTCCCCGACAGGGAGGTCACCTTTCCTACGAGCAGTACTTC.